The next 7 T cell receptor beta chains were all read from a single sample in a study of control samples from healthy donors and cancer patients (TCRdb year 2020). Library construction relied on the immunoSEQ multiplex PCR assay. Not all clones reach the TCRdb copy of this immuneACCESS table, which keeps in-frame sequences only. Checked studies attribute under half of the gap to unresolved V genes and leave the rest unexplained. The sample records some 140,000 clones, roughly 92% of which are singletons. Clones ranked in the top ten supply roughly 10% of the sample. The sequenced sample was blood. The source of these receptors is a man aged 30 to 45 in good health.

The chain carries TRBV15 and TRBJ1-2, with 7 nucleotides matching TRBD1. Germline values: CDR1 LNHNV, CDR2 YYDKDF (reference sequence). Losses at the gene ends were 0 bases for V and 6 bases for J; bases not matched to a gene: 7. This CDR3 region has 15 residues. The CDR3 protein is CATSRDQSRGNGYTF. CDR3 coding DNA: TGTGCCACCAGCAGAGATCAGTCCAGGGGGAATGGCTACACCTTC.

This clone was observed a single time. The chain carries TRBV4-1 and TRBJ1-2, with 10 bases that match TRBD1. CDR3 length equals 16 residues. V lost 5 bases to trimming and J lost 8 bases; unmatched junction nucleotides: 14. The germline CDR1 and CDR2 sequences are MGHRA and YSYEKL. The CDR3 DNA reads TGCGCCAGCAGCTTTTCAGCCCGGGACAGGGGACGCGGCTACACCTTC. Residues: CASSFSARDRGRGYTF.

The genes are TRBV6-5 and TRBJ1-1; 7 positions agree with TRBD1. Germline CDR1 MNHEY, CDR2 SVGAGI. V was clipped by 4 bases and J by 4 bases; unmatched bases: 6. This CDR3 has 14 amino acids. The CDR3 reads CASSSPAGGTEAFF. The CDR3 DNA reads TGTGCCAGCAGTTCCCCTGCAGGGGGCACTGAAGCTTTCTTT.

V usage is TRBV3-1 (or the pseudogene TRBV3-2) and J usage is TRBJ2-5; possible D gene TRBD1, 6 bases. V lost 2 bases to trimming and J lost 2 bases, with 15 bases between them. Germline V gene lookup returns CDR1 LGHDT and CDR2 YNNKEL (reference sequence). The CDR3 runs to 16 residues. This CDR3 is CASSQRWDNTQETQYF. In DNA, the CDR3 is TGTGCCAGCAGCCAACGTTGGGACAACACACAAGAGACCCAGTACTTC.

J is TRBJ1-1 and V is TRBV5-8; TRBD1 is a possible D gene (6 bases). The CDR3 has 12 amino acids. Germline lookup yields CDR1 SGHTS and CDR2 YDEGEE. V was shortened by 1 base and J by 8 bases, with 9 bases between the two germline ends. The CDR3 nucleotides are TGTGCCAGCAGCTTGAAAGACAGGGAAGCTTTCTTT. It is translated as CASSLKDREAFF.

Worth noting for this clone: Within the sample, other DNA sequences also encode this same CDR3. The V and J genes are TRBV3-1 (or the pseudogene TRBV3-2) and TRBJ2-7, with a tentative D call TRBD1 (5 bases). The CDR3 has 12 amino acids. Germline values: CDR1 LGHDT, CDR2 YNNKEL (reference sequence). The V end lost 3 bases, the J end lost 2 bases, and 5 bases lay between the germline ends. The CDR3 spells CASSQGPYEQYF. The CDR3 coding sequence is TGTGCCAGCAGCCAGGGGCCCTACGAGCAGTACTTC.

This clone was found once. V usage is TRBV18 and J usage is TRBJ2-7, with TRBD1 identical over 8 bases. CDR3 length equals 15 residues. Germline CDR1 reads KGHSH; CDR2 reads LQKENI. V was pared by 3 bases and J by 4 bases, with 8 bases of the junction left unmatched. In DNA, the CDR3 is TGTGCCAGCTCACCCCGGACAGGGTATAAATACGAGCAGTACTTC. Translated, it gives CASSPRTGYKYEQYF.